This TCR beta chain was profiled in a study of blood T cell repertoires in COVID-19. Trimming stripped 4 bases from V and 0 bases from J, with 16 bases between. The CDR3 runs to 17 residues. CDR1 MNHEY and CDR2 SMNVEV come from the germline V gene (reference sequence). The data were produced by immunoSEQ multiplex PCR, yet TCRdb's version contains in-frame clones alone and is incomplete. This table has about 390,000 clones, around 87% appearing once. Sequencing input: peripheral blood. The sequence was collected from a woman aged 60-70 years with COVID-19, enrolled during active disease. This rearrangement joins TRBV27 to TRBJ1-5, with D perhaps matching TRBD1 (5 bases). CDR3 in amino acids: CASSSTWTSYSNQPQHF. In DNA form, the CDR3 reads TGTGCCAGCAGTTCTACATGGACAAGCTATAGCAATCAGCCCCAGCATTTT.